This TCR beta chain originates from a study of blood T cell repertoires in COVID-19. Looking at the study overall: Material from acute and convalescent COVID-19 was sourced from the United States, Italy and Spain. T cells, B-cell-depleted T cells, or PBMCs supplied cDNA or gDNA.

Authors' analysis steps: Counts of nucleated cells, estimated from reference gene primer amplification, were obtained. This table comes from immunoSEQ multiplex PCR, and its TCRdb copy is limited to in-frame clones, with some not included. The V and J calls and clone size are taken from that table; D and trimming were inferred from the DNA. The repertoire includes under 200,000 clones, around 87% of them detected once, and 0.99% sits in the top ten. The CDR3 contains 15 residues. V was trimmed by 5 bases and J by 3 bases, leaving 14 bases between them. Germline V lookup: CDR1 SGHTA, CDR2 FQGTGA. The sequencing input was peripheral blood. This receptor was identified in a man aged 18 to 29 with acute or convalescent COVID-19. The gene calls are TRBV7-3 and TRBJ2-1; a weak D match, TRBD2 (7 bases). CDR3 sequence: CASSIRGGNYNEQFF. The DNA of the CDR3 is TGTGCCAGCAGCATAAGGGGGGGAAACTACAATGAGCAGTTCTTC. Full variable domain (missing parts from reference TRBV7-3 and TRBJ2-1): GAGVSQTPSNKVTEKGKYVELRCDPISGHTALYWYRQSLGQGPEFLIYFQGTGAADDSGLPNDRFFAVRPEGSVSTLKIQRTERGDSAVYLCASSIRGGNYNEQFFGPGTRLTVL.